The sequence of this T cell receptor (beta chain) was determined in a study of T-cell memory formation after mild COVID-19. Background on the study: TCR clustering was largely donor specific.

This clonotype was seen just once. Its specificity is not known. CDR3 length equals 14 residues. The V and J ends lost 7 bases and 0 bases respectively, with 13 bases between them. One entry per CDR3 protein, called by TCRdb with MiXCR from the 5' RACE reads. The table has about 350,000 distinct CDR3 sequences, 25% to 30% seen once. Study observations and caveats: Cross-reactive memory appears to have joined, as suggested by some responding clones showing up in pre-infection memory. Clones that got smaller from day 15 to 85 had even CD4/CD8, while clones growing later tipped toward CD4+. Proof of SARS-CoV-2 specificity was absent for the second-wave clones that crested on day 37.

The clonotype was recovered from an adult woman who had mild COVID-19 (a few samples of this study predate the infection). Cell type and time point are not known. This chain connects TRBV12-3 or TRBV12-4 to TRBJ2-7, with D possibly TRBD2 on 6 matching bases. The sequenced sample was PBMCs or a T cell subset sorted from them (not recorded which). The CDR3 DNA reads TGTGCCAGCACCCTCGGGGGAAGCTCCTACGAGCAGTACTTC. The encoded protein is CASTLGGSSYEQYF.